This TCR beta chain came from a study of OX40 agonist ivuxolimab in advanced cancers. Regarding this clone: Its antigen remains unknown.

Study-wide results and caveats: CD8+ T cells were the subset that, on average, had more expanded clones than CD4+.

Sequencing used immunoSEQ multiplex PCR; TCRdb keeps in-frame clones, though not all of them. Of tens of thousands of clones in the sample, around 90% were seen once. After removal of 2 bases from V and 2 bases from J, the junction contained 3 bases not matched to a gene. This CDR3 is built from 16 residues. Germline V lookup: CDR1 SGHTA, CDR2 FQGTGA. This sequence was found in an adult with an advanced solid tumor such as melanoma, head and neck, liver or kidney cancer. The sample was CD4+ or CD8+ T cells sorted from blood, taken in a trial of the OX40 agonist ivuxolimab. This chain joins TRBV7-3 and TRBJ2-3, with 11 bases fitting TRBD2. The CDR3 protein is CASSLGTSGATDTQYF. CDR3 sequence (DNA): TGTGCCAGCAGCTTAGGGACTAGCGGAGCCACAGATACGCAGTATTTT.